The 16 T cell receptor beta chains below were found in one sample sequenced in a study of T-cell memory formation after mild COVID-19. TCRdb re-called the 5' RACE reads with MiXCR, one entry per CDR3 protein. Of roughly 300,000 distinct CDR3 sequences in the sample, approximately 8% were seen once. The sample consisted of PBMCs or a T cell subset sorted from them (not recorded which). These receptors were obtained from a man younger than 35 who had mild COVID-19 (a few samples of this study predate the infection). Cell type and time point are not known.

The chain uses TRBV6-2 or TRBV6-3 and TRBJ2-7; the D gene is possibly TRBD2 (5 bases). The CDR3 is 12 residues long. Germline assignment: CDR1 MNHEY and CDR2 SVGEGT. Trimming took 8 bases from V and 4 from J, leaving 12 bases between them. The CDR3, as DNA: TGTGCCAGCTCGGCAGAGGGTTACGAGCAGTACTTC. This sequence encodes CASSAEGYEQYF.

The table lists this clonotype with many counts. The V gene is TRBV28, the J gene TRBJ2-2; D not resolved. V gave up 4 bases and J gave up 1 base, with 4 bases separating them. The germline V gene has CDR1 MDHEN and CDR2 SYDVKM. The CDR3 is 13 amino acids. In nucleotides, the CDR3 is TGTGCCAGCAGTTACATGAACACCGGGGAGCTGTTTTTT. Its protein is CASSYMNTGELFF.

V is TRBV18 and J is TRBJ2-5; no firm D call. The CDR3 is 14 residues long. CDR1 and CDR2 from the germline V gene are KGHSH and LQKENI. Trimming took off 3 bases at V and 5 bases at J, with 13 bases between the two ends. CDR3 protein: CASSPLSIRETQYF. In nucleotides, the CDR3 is TGTGCCAGCTCACCGTTGAGTATTCGGGAGACCCAGTACTTC. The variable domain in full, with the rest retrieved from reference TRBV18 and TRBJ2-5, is NAGVMQNPRHLVRRRGQEARLRCSPMKGHSHVYWYRQLPEEGLKFMVYLQKENIIDESGMPKERFSAEFPKEGPSILRIQQVVRGDSAAYFCASSPLSIRETQYFGPGTRLLVL.

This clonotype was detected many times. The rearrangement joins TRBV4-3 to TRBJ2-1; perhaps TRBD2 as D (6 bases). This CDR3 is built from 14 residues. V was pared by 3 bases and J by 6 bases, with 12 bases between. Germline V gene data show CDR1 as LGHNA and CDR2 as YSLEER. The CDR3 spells CASSHSGGRNEQFF. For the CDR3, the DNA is TGCGCCAGCAGCCACAGCGGAGGGCGCAATGAGCAGTTCTTC.

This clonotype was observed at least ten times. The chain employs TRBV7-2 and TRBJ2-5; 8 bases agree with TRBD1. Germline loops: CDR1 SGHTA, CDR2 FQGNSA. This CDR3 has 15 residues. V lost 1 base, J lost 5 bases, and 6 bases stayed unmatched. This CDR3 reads CASSLEAGGAETQYF. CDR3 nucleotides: TGTGCCAGCAGCTTAGAGGCAGGGGGCGCGGAGACCCAGTACTTC.

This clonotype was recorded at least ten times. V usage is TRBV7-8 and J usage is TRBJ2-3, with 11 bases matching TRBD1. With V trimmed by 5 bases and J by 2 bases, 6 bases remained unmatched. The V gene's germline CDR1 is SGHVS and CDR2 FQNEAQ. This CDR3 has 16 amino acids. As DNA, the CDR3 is TGTGCCAGCAGCCGAGGACAGGGGGCTGCCACAGATACGCAGTATTTT. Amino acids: CASSRGQGAATDTQYF.

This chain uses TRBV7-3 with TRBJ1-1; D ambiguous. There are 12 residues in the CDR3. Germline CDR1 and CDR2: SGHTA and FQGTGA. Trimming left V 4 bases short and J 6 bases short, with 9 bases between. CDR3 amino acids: CASSSGGPEAFF. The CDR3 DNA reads TGTGCCAGCAGCTCGGGCGGACCTGAAGCTTTCTTT.

CDR3 sequence (DNA): TGCGCCAGCAGTGTTGGGTTTATGACGGGGATCACAGATACGCAGTATTTT. Amino acid sequence: CASSVGFMTGITDTQYF. This chain connects TRBV5-1 to TRBJ2-3; a possible D gene is TRBD2 (5 bases). The V end lost 5 bases, the J end lost 2 bases, and 21 bases lay between the germline ends. The CDR3 consists of 17 residues. CDR1 is SGHRS, CDR2 YFSETQ, per germline.

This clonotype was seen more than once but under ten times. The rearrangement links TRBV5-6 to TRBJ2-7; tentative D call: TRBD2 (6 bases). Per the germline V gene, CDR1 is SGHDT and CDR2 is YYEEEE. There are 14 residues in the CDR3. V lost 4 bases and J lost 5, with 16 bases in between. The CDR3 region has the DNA TGTGCCAGCAGCCTGCCCGGGACTCGAGACGAGCAGTACGTC. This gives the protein CASSLPGTRDEQYV.

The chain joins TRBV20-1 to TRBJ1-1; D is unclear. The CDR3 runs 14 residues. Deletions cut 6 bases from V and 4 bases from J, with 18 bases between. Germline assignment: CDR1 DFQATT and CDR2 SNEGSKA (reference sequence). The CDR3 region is CSARTVNEGTEAFF. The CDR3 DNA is TGCAGTGCGAGGACCGTAAACGAGGGCACTGAAGCTTTCTTT.

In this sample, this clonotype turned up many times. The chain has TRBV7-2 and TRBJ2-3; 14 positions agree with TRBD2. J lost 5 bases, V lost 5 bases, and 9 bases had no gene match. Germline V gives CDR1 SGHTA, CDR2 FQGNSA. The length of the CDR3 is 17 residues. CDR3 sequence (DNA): TGTGCCAGCAGCCCCCCCGGACTAGCGGGGGGTGGAGATACGCAGTATTTT. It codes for CASSPPGLAGGGDTQYF.

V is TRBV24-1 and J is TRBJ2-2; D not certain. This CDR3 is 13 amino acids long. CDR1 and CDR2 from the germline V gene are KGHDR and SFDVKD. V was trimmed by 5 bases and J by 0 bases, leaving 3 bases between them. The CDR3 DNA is TGTGCCACCAGTGCTCCGAACACCGGGGAGCTGTTTTTT. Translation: CATSAPNTGELFF.

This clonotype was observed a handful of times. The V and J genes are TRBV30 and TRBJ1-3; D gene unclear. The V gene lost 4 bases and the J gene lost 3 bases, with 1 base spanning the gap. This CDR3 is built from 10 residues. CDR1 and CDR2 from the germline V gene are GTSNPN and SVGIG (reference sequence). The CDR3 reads CAWNGNTIYF. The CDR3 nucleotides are TGTGCCTGGAATGGAAACACCATATATTTT.

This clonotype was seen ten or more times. The CDR3 DNA reads TGTGCCAGCAGCCAAGAGGCCCAGAGGGAGACCCAGTACTTC. Its protein product is CASSQEAQRETQYF. V gene TRBV4-2 combines with J gene TRBJ2-5; D remains unclear. The length of the CDR3 is 14 residues. CDR1 is LGHNA and CDR2 is YNFKEQ in the germline V gene. The V and J ends lost 0 bases and 5 bases respectively, with 10 bases between them.

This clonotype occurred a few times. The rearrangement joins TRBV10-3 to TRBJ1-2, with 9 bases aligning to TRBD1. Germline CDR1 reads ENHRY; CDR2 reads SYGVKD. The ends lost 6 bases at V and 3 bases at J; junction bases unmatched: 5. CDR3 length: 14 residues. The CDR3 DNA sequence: TGTGCCATCAGGGGACAGGGAGAGGACTATGGCTACACCTTC. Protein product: CAIRGQGEDYGYTF.

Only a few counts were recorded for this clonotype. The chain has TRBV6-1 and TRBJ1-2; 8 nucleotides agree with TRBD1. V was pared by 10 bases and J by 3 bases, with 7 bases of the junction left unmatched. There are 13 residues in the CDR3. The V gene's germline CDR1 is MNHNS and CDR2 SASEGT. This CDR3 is CATRQGIDYGYTF. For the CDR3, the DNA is TGTGCCACCCGACAGGGGATCGACTATGGCTACACCTTC.